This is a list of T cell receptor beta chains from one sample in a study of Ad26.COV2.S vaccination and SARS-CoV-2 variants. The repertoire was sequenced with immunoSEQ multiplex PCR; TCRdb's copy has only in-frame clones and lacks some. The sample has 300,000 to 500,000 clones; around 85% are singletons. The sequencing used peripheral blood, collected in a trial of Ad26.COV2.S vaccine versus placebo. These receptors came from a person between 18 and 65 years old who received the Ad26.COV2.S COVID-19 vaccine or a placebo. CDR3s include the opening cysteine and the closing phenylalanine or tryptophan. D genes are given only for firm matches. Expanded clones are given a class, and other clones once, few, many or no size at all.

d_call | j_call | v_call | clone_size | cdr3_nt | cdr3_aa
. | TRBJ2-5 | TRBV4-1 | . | TGCGCCAGCAGCCAAGACCCGGGATTCCAGTGGGGAGAGACCCAGTACTTC | CASSQDPGFQWGETQYF
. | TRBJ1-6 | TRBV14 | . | TGTGCCAGCAGCCAAGTATATAATTCACCCCTCCACTTT | CASSQVYNSPLHF
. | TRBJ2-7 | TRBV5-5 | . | TGTGCCAGCAGCTTGGGGGAATTCTACGAGCAGTACTTC | CASSLGEFYEQYF
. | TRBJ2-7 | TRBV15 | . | TGTGCCACCAGCAGAGATCGGTTTGGCAGGCCTTCCTACGAGCAGTACTTC | CATSRDRFGRPSYEQYF
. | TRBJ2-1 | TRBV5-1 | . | TGCGCCAGCAGCTTGCCCACGAGCTCCTACAATGAGCAGTTCTTC | CASSLPTSSYNEQFF
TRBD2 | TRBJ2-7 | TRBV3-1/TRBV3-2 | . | TGTGCCAGCAGCCATTTGACTAGCGGCAGCTCCTACGAGCAGTACTTC | CASSHLTSGSSYEQYF
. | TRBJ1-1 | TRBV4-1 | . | TGCGCCAGCAGCAACTTAGGGTGGAACACTGAAGCTTTCTTT | CASSNLGWNTEAFF
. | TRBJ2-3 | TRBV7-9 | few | TGTGCCAGCAGCTTACCCCCCGGTATGGGTCGCACAGATACGCAGTATTTT | CASSLPPGMGRTDTQYF
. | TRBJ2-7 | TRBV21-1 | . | TGTGCCAGCAGCAAAGTGGTATTCGGGGTTGAGCCGGGCGAGCAGTACTTC | CASSKVVFGVEPGEQYF
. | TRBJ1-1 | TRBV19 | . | TGTGCCAGTAGTATAGCCTTGGCGGGGACTGAAGCTTTCTTT | CASSIALAGTEAFF
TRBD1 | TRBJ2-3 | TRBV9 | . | TGTGCCAGCAGCGTTAACCGGGACAGGGCTTCAGATACGCAGTATTTT | CASSVNRDRASDTQYF
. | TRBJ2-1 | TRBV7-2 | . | TGTGCCAGCAGCTTACAGTCAGGGGGGGACAATGAGCAGTTCTTC | CASSLQSGGDNEQFF
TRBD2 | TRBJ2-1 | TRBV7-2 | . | TGTGCCACCAGCGGGACCTCCTACAATGAGCAGTTCTTC | CATSGTSYNEQFF
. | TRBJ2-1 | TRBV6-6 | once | TGTGCCAGCAGTCCCTGGGAGGTGGACAATGAGCAGTTCTTC | CASSPWEVDNEQFF
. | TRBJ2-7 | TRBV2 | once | TGTGCCAGCAGGGCCACCTACGGGGGTTACGAGCAGTACTTC | CASRATYGGYEQYF
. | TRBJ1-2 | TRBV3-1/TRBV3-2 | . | TGTGCCAGCAGCCAAGATCGTACGGGCGGGGTGAAGGGCTACACCTTC | CASSQDRTGGVKGYTF
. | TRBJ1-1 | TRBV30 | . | TGTGCCTGGAGTTCTCTAGCGGGGGCTTTCTTT | CAWSSLAGAFF
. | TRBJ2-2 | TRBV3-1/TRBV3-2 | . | TGTGCCAGCAGCCAACCCAGGGTGAACACCGGGGAGCTGTTTTTT | CASSQPRVNTGELFF
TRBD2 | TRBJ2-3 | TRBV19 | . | TGTGCCAGTAGTATAGCCCCGGGGGGGGCAGATACGCAGTATTTT | CASSIAPGGADTQYF
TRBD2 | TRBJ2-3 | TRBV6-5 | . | TGTGCCAGCAGTTATCTAGCGGGAGTTGGTACAGATACGCAGTATTTT | CASSYLAGVGTDTQYF
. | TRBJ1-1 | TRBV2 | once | TGTGCCAGCAATCCTACTCCCGGTAGGGCTGAAGCTTTCTTT | CASNPTPGRAEAFF
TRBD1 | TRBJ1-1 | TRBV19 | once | TGTGCCAGCATCCGGGACAGGGTTGGGAACACTGAAGCTTTCTTT | CASIRDRVGNTEAFF
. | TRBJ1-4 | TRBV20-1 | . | TGCAGTGCTAGTAAAGGTACGGGTCAGGGTAATGAAAAACTGTTTTTT | CSASKGTGQGNEKLFF
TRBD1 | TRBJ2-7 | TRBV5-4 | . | TGTGCCAGCAGCTTGAGTAGACAGGGCCACGAGCAGTACTTC | CASSLSRQGHEQYF
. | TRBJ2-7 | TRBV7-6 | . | TGTGCCAGCAGCTTAGCAGGTCCCGAGGGTTACGAGCAGTACTTC | CASSLAGPEGYEQYF
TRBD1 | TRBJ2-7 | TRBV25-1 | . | TGTGCCAGCACCAGGGGGAACGAGCAGTACTTC | CASTRGNEQYF
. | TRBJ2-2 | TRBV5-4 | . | TGTGCCAGCAGCTCCGGGACAAGGAACACCGGGGAGCTGTTTTTT | CASSSGTRNTGELFF
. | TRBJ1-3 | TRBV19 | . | TGTGCCAGTAGTATAGCCCCGGGACGTACCTCTGGAAACACCATATATTTT | CASSIAPGRTSGNTIYF